Listed here is a single T cell receptor (beta chain). As processed by the authors: Reference gene primers were amplified, and this amplification served to estimate nucleated cell counts. Sequencing used immunoSEQ multiplex PCR; TCRdb keeps in-frame clones, though not all of them. V, J and clone size reflect that table, while D and trimming were determined from the DNA. Of 130,000 or so clones in the sample, around three quarters were seen once. These data originate in a study of blood T cell repertoires in COVID-19. Study as a whole: Acute and convalescent COVID-19 samples came from the United States, Italy and Spain.

In germline, CDR1 is SNHLY, CDR2 FYNNEI. The CDR3 is 14 residues long. Between the trimmed V and J ends, which lost 7 bases and 0 bases, there was a span of 11 bases. This chain links TRBV2 with TRBJ2-3; no definite D call. The sample taken for sequencing was peripheral blood. The clonotype originates from a man aged 55 to 69 with active or convalescent COVID-19. The CDR3 here is CASKRSVSTDTQYF. DNA for the CDR3: TGTGCCAGCAAACGAAGCGTAAGCACAGATACGCAGTATTTT.